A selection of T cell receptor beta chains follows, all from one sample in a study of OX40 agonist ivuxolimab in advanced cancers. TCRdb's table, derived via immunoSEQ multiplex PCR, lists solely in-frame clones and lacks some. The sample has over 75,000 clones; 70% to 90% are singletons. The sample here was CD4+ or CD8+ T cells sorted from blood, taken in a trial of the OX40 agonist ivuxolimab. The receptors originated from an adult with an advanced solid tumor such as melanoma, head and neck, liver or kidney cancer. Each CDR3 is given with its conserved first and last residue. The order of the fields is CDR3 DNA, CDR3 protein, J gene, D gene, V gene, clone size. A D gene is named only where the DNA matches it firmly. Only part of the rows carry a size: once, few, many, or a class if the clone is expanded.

CDR3nt: TGTGCCAGCAGAAGAGCGGAGCGGGCCAAAAACATTCAGTACTTC
CDR3aa: CASRRAERAKNIQYF
j_gene: TRBJ2-4
d_gene: .
v_gene: TRBV5-4
abundance: .

CDR3nt: TGTGCCAGCAGCTTAGCAGGGGGACAGGGCTACGAGCAGTACTTC
CDR3aa: CASSLAGGQGYEQYF
j_gene: TRBJ2-7
d_gene: TRBD1
v_gene: TRBV7-7
abundance: .

CDR3nt: TGTGCCACCAGCGGGGGGAGGGGTCGCTCCACTGAAGCTTTCTTT
CDR3aa: CATSGGRGRSTEAFF
j_gene: TRBJ1-1
d_gene: .
v_gene: TRBV15
abundance: .

CDR3nt: TGTGCCAGCAGTTTATCCGGGACAGGGGGCTTAGAAAAACTGTTTTTT
CDR3aa: CASSLSGTGGLEKLFF
j_gene: TRBJ1-4
d_gene: TRBD1
v_gene: TRBV28
abundance: .

CDR3nt: TGTGCCAGCAGCTCGACAGGGGACGTCAACTATGGCTACACCTTC
CDR3aa: CASSSTGDVNYGYTF
j_gene: TRBJ1-2
d_gene: .
v_gene: TRBV21-1
abundance: .

CDR3nt: TGCGCCAGCAGCCAAGTGAATTTGGCCAACGTCCTGACTTTC
CDR3aa: CASSQVNLANVLTF
j_gene: TRBJ2-6
d_gene: .
v_gene: TRBV4-1
abundance: .

CDR3nt: TGTGCCAGCAGTGTAGACGGGATCCCCGGTGGCTACACCTTC
CDR3aa: CASSVDGIPGGYTF
j_gene: TRBJ1-2
d_gene: .
v_gene: TRBV6-6
abundance: .

CDR3nt: TGTGCCAGCAGGGAAGGACAGGGGGCGCGGAATCAGCCCCAGCATTTT
CDR3aa: CASREGQGARNQPQHF
j_gene: TRBJ1-5
d_gene: TRBD1
v_gene: TRBV5-5
abundance: .

CDR3nt: TGTGCCAGCAGCTTAGGTGAGGGCTCGGCTGGAAACACCATATATTTT
CDR3aa: CASSLGEGSAGNTIYF
j_gene: TRBJ1-3
d_gene: .
v_gene: TRBV7-9
abundance: .

CDR3nt: TGTGCCAGCAGCTTACAACTCCAAGGGGATGGCTACACCTTC
CDR3aa: CASSLQLQGDGYTF
j_gene: TRBJ1-2
d_gene: .
v_gene: TRBV7-2
abundance: many

CDR3nt: TGTGCCAGCAGCGTAGAGGCTCTCGGGAGAACAGATACGCAGTATTTT
CDR3aa: CASSVEALGRTDTQYF
j_gene: TRBJ2-3
d_gene: .
v_gene: TRBV5-5
abundance: .

CDR3nt: TGTGCCAGCAGTGGGACAGGGCGGCAGCCCCAGCATTTT
CDR3aa: CASSGTGRQPQHF
j_gene: TRBJ1-5
d_gene: TRBD1
v_gene: TRBV6-1
abundance: .

CDR3nt: TGTGCCAGTAGTATTGGGTCAGACACCTACGAGCAGTACTTC
CDR3aa: CASSIGSDTYEQYF
j_gene: TRBJ2-7
d_gene: .
v_gene: TRBV19
abundance: .

CDR3nt: TGCGCCAGCGCGCCCCGGGACAGGGGGCGCAATGAGCAGTTCTTC
CDR3aa: CASAPRDRGRNEQFF
j_gene: TRBJ2-1
d_gene: TRBD1
v_gene: TRBV5-1
abundance: .

CDR3nt: TGCGCCAGCAGCTCAAATCCGGGACAGGGGAGTGACGGGGAGCTGTTTTTT
CDR3aa: CASSSNPGQGSDGELFF
j_gene: TRBJ2-2
d_gene: TRBD1
v_gene: TRBV5-1
abundance: .

CDR3nt: TGTGCCAGCAGCTTGGACAGCACAGATACGCAGTATTTT
CDR3aa: CASSLDSTDTQYF
j_gene: TRBJ2-3
d_gene: .
v_gene: TRBV5-4
abundance: .

CDR3nt: TGTGCCAGCAGCCCCCGCAGGACAGGGGGCACAGATACGCAGTATTTT
CDR3aa: CASSPRRTGGTDTQYF
j_gene: TRBJ2-3
d_gene: TRBD1
v_gene: TRBV13
abundance: .

CDR3nt: TGTGCCAGCAGCCGACAGGGGACCATGCCTACGCAGTATTTT
CDR3aa: CASSRQGTMPTQYF
j_gene: TRBJ2-3
d_gene: TRBD1
v_gene: TRBV5-4
abundance: few

CDR3nt: TGCGCCAGCAGTGAGTACGGGGACCGGGGCACTGAAGCTTTCTTT
CDR3aa: CASSEYGDRGTEAFF
j_gene: TRBJ1-1
d_gene: .
v_gene: TRBV10-1
abundance: once

CDR3nt: TGTGCCAGTAGTATAGGCCTGGGACGGACTAACTATGGCTACACCTTC
CDR3aa: CASSIGLGRTNYGYTF
j_gene: TRBJ1-2
d_gene: .
v_gene: TRBV19
abundance: .

CDR3nt: TGTGCCAGCAGCTTAGGACTAGCGGGTAGCACAGATACGCAGTATTTT
CDR3aa: CASSLGLAGSTDTQYF
j_gene: TRBJ2-3
d_gene: TRBD2
v_gene: TRBV7-2
abundance: .

CDR3nt: TGTGCCACCAGGCAAGTGATGGGGGACAGGTTTGAGGCTGGGTATGGCTACACCTTC
CDR3aa: CATRQVMGDRFEAGYGYTF
j_gene: TRBJ1-2
d_gene: TRBD1
v_gene: TRBV15
abundance: .

CDR3nt: TGTGCCACCGTCCCTGAAAAACTGTTTTTT
CDR3aa: CATVPEKLFF
j_gene: TRBJ1-4
d_gene: .
v_gene: TRBV7-4
abundance: .

CDR3nt: TGTGCCAGCAGCTTTCGGACAGGGAACACCGGGGAGCTGTTTTTT
CDR3aa: CASSFRTGNTGELFF
j_gene: TRBJ2-2
d_gene: TRBD1
v_gene: TRBV7-9
abundance: .

CDR3nt: TGTGCCAGCACCCCATCGGGGATCTCTGGAAACACCATATATTTT
CDR3aa: CASTPSGISGNTIYF
j_gene: TRBJ1-3
d_gene: .
v_gene: TRBV7-9
abundance: .

CDR3nt: TGTGCCAGTAGTATTTTTGGGGGGAAGAACACCGGGGAGCTGTTTTTT
CDR3aa: CASSIFGGKNTGELFF
j_gene: TRBJ2-2
d_gene: .
v_gene: TRBV19
abundance: .

CDR3nt: TGCGCCAGCAGCTTGGCCAGCGGGGGACAAGAGACCCAGTACTTC
CDR3aa: CASSLASGGQETQYF
j_gene: TRBJ2-5
d_gene: TRBD2
v_gene: TRBV5-1
abundance: .

CDR3nt: TGTGCCAGCAGTGCCCGGCCGTCAGGGGACAGCGCCTTCTATGGCTACACCTTC
CDR3aa: CASSARPSGDSAFYGYTF
j_gene: TRBJ1-2
d_gene: TRBD1
v_gene: TRBV6-1
abundance: .

CDR3nt: TGTGCCAGTAGTAGCGGGACAGGGGTTATATCAGATACGCAGTATTTT
CDR3aa: CASSSGTGVISDTQYF
j_gene: TRBJ2-3
d_gene: TRBD1
v_gene: TRBV19
abundance: .

CDR3nt: TGTGCCGTCACTGGGAGAAACACAGATACGCAGTATTTT
CDR3aa: CAVTGRNTDTQYF
j_gene: TRBJ2-3
d_gene: .
v_gene: TRBV6-6
abundance: .

CDR3nt: TGTGCCAGCAGCATGTCAAACACCGGGGAGCTGTTTTTT
CDR3aa: CASSMSNTGELFF
j_gene: TRBJ2-2
d_gene: .
v_gene: TRBV7-3
abundance: .